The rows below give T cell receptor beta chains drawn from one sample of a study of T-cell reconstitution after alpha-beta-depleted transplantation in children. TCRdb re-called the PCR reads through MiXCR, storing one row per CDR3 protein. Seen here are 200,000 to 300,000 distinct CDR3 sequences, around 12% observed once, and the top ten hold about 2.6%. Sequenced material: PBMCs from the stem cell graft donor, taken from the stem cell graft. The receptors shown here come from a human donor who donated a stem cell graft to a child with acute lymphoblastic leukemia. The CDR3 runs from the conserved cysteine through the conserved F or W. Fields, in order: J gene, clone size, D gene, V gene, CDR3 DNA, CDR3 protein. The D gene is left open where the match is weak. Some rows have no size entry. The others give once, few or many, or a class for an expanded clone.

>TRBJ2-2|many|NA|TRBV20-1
TGCAGTGCTAGATCAAGCGCGAACACCGGGGAGCTGTTTTTT
CSARSSANTGELFF
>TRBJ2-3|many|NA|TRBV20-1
TGCAGTGCTAGAGTTCAAATCTGGGCAGATACGCAGTATTTT
CSARVQIWADTQYF
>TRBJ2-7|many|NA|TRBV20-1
TGCAGTGCTGGGGACCTGTCCTACGAGCAGTACTTC
CSAGDLSYEQYF
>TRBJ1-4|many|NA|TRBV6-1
TGTGCCAGCAGCCAAAGGATGGTAGCAACTAATGAAAAACTGTTTTTT
CASSQRMVATNEKLFF
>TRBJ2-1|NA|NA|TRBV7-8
TGTGCCAGCAGCTCAAAGAGCTCCTACAATGAGCAGTTCTTC
CASSSKSSYNEQFF
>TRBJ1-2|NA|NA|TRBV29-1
TGCAGCGTTGAAACACAGCTTGGCTACACCTTC
CSVETQLGYTF
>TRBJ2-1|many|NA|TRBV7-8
TGTGCCAGCAGCTCCCTTCGGGGGGCCACTGAGCAGTTCTTC
CASSSLRGATEQFF
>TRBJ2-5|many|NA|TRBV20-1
TGCAGTGCTAGGGACCCCGGAGAGACCCAGTACTTC
CSARDPGETQYF
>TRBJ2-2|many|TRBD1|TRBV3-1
TGTGCCAGCAGCCAAGTGTCAGGGGGTTACACCGGGGAGCTGTTTTTT
CASSQVSGGYTGELFF
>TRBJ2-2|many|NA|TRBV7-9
TGTGCCAGCAGCTTAGCAGGAGACAACACCGGGGAGCTGTTTTTT
CASSLAGDNTGELFF
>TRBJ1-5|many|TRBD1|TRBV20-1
TGCAGTGCTAGCCCGGGACAGAACAATCAGCCCCAGCATTTT
CSASPGQNNQPQHF
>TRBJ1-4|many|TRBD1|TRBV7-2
TGTGCCAGCAGCTTAGGAGGGGGCCCCCAGGAAAAACTGTTTTTT
CASSLGGGPQEKLFF
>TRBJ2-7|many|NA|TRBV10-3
TGTGCCATCAGGGACACCTCCTACGAGCAGTACTTC
CAIRDTSYEQYF
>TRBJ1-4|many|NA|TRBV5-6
TGTGCCAGCAGCCGAACCCCTGCTGTGGCAGGGGTCGGTGAAAAACTGTTTTTT
CASSRTPAVAGVGEKLFF
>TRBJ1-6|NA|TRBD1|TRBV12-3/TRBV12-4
TGTGCCAGCAGGGGGGACAGTTGGGACTCCTATAATTCACCCCTCCACTTT
CASRGDSWDSYNSPLHF
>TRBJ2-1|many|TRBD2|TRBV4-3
TGCGCCAGCAGCCAGCGTAGCGGGAACTACAATGAGCAGTTCTTC
CASSQRSGNYNEQFF
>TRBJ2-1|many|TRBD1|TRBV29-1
TGCAGCGTTGCCTGGCAGGGGGAGTACAATGAGCAGTTCTTC
CSVAWQGEYNEQFF
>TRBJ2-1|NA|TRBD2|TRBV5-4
TGTGCCAGCAGCGCCGGGACTAGCGGGACCTACGGTGAGCAGTTCTTC
CASSAGTSGTYGEQFF
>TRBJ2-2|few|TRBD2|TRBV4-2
TGTGCCAGCAGCCAAGATGGGCAGCGGGGGGATCGAGACACCGGGGAGCTGTTTTTT
CASSQDGQRGDRDTGELFF
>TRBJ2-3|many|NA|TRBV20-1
TGCAGTGCGGGGGTAGGAGCAGATACGCAGTATTTT
CSAGVGADTQYF
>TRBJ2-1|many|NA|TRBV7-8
TGTGCCAGCAGCTTAGAATGGAGTGAGCAGTTCTTC
CASSLEWSEQFF
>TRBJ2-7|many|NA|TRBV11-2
TGTGCCAGCAGCTTAGACAGGCACTCCTACGAGCAGTACTTC
CASSLDRHSYEQYF
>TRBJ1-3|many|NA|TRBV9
TGTGCCAGCAGCGGAGGGGGAAACTCTGGAAACACCATATATTTT
CASSGGGNSGNTIYF
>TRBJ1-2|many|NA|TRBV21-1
TGTGCCAGCAGCAAAGCGGGGCCTCCCTGGGGCTACACCTTC
CASSKAGPPWGYTF
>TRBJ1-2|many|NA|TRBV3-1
TGTGCCAGCAGCCTTCAGTGGAATGGCTACACCTTC
CASSLQWNGYTF
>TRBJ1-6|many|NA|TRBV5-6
TGTGCCAGCAGCTTTTCCTATAATTCACCCCTCCACTTT
CASSFSYNSPLHF
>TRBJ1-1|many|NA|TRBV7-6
TGTGCCAGCAGCTTGTCGTTCCAAGGGAACACTGAAGCTTTCTTT
CASSLSFQGNTEAFF
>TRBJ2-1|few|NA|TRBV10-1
TGCGCCAGCAGTCAAGTTACTCGCGGTGAGCAGTTCTTC
CASSQVTRGEQFF
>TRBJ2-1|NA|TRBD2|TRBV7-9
TGTGCCAGCAGCCTTACACTAGCGGGAGAGAGAGGTAATGAGCAGTTCTTC
CASSLTLAGERGNEQFF
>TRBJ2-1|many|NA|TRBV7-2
TGTGCCAGCAGCCCCGTCGGGCACTACAATGAGCAGTTCTTC
CASSPVGHYNEQFF
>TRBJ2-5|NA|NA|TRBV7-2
TGTGCCAGCAGCCTCGGGACGGTAGAGACCCAGTACTTC
CASSLGTVETQYF
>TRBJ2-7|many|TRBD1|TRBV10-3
TGTGCCATCAGTGAGGACAGGGTCTACGAGCAGTACTTC
CAISEDRVYEQYF
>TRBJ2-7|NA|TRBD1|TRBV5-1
TGCGCCAGCAGCTGGGACAGGGGGACAAACGAGCAGTACTTC
CASSWDRGTNEQYF
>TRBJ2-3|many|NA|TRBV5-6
TGTGCCAGCAGCTCCGGGACTCTCCCGGCCACAGATACGCAGTATTTT
CASSSGTLPATDTQYF
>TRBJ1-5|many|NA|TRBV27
TGTGCCAGCAGTTTGAAGCATAGCAATCAGCCCCAGCATTTT
CASSLKHSNQPQHF
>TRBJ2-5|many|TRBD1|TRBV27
TGTGCCAGCAGTTTATCCCCCTCAGGGGGCAGGGAGACCCAGTACTTC
CASSLSPSGGRETQYF
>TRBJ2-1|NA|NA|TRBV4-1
TGCGCCAGCAGCCAAGAAGAGACTCCACGCGGGGATGAGCAGTTCTTC
CASSQEETPRGDEQFF
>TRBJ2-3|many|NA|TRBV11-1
TGTGCCAGCAGCTTTGGCGCAGGGCCCACAGATACGCAGTATTTT
CASSFGAGPTDTQYF
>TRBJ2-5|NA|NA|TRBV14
TGTGCCAGCAGCCAAGTTCGGGGACCGGGGGAGACCCAGTACTTC
CASSQVRGPGETQYF
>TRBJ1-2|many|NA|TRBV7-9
TGTGCCAGCAGCCCTGGGAGTAACTATGGCTACACCTTC
CASSPGSNYGYTF
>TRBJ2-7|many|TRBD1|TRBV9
TGTGCCAGCAGCGTCAACCACAAGTGGGGACAGAACTACGAGCAGTACTTC
CASSVNHKWGQNYEQYF
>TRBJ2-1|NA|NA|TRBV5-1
TGCGCCAGCAGCTTGGGGTCAGGGGCACTTAGCTCCTACAATGAGCAGTTCTTC
CASSLGSGALSSYNEQFF
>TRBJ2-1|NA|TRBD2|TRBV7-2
TGTGCCAGCAGCTCACTAAGACTAGCGGTCCCCAAAGATGAGCAGTTCTTC
CASSSLRLAVPKDEQFF
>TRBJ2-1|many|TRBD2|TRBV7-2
TGTGCCAGCAGCTTAGCTGGCGGGAGGGCCCATGAGCAGTTCTTC
CASSLAGGRAHEQFF
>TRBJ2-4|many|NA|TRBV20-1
TGCAGTGCTAGTCTGACCGATGCCCCGTACATTCAGTACTTC
CSASLTDAPYIQYF
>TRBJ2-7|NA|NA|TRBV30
TGTGCCTGGGGTAGGGGAACCTACGAGCAGTACTTC
CAWGRGTYEQYF
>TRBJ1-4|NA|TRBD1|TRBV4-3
TGCGCCAGCAGCCAAGATGGGACAGGGGGCGGGGAAAAACTGTTTTTT
CASSQDGTGGGEKLFF
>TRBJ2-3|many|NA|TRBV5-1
TGCGCCAGCAGCTTGGATATAGCGGGCACAGATACGCAGTATTTT
CASSLDIAGTDTQYF
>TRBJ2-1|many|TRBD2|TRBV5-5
TGTGCCAGCAGTACCGGGACTAGGTACAATGAGCAGTTCTTC
CASSTGTRYNEQFF
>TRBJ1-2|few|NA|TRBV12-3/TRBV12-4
TGTGCCAGCAGTTCCCAAGGGGTCTATGGCTACACCTTC
CASSSQGVYGYTF
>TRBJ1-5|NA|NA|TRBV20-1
TGCAGTGCTAGTAGGGGACAAACAGATCAGCCCCAGCATTTT
CSASRGQTDQPQHF
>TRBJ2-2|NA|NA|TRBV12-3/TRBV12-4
TGTGCCAGCAGTTTCTGGGTGTTGGACACCGGGGAGCTGTTTTTT
CASSFWVLDTGELFF
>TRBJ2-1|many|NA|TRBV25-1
TGTGCCAGCAGTGGGCGGGGCGCATCCTACAATGAGCAGTTCTTC
CASSGRGASYNEQFF
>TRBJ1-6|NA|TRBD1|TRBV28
TGTGCCACTTCTACCCGGGGACAGCTTAATTCACCCCTCCACTTT
CATSTRGQLNSPLHF
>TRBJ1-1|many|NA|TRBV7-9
TGTGCCAGCAGCACTCGGGGTCCAGACACTGAAGCTTTCTTT
CASSTRGPDTEAFF
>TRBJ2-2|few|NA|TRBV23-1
TGCGCCAGCAGGCCACCGGGACCCCTGACCGGGGAGCTGTTTTTT
CASRPPGPLTGELFF
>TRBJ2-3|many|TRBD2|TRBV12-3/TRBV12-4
TGTGCCAGCAGGGGCTACGGGACTAGCGGGAGAAAGGATACGCAGTATTTT
CASRGYGTSGRKDTQYF